A selection of T cell receptor beta chains follows, all from one sample in a study of early T cells in non-severe SARS-CoV-2 infection. MiXCR, applied by TCRdb to the 5' RACE reads, yields one record per CDR3 protein. The data contain 60,000 to 75,000 distinct CDR3 sequences, around 11% of them singletons. Sequenced sample: whole blood. The receptors stem from an adult who was a healthcare worker with PCR-confirmed SARS-CoV-2 infection or an uninfected control (not recorded which). Both conserved end residues are part of each CDR3. D genes are given only for firm matches. Expanded clones are given a class, and other clones once, few, many or no size at all.

TRBV7-2	TRBJ2-3	few	NA	CASSFRTLPYTDTQYF	TGTGCCAGCAGCTTCAGGACTTTACCTTACACAGATACGCAGTATTTT
TRBV27	TRBJ2-1	NA	NA	CASSSTRLPAGDEQFF	TGTGCCAGCAGTTCGACACGGCTCCCCGCCGGGGATGAGCAGTTCTTC
TRBV10-3	TRBJ2-7	NA	NA	CAISESDYEQYF	TGTGCCATCAGTGAGTCGGACTACGAGCAGTACTTC
TRBV10-3	TRBJ2-7	few	NA	CAASAEVRAYEQYF	TGTGCCGCCTCGGCGGAGGTCCGAGCCTACGAGCAGTACTTC
TRBV10-2	TRBJ2-1	NA	NA	CASRRGGSSYNEQFF	TGCGCCAGCCGAAGGGGGGGTTCCTCCTACAATGAGCAGTTCTTC
TRBV7-9	TRBJ2-4	few	NA	CASSLVPGLAKNIQYF	TGTGCCAGCAGCTTAGTTCCGGGATTGGCCAAAAACATTCAGTACTTC
TRBV12-3/TRBV12-4	TRBJ2-7	NA	TRBD2	CASSLEGTKGYEQYF	TGTGCCAGCAGTCTAGAGGGGACTAAGGGGTACGAGCAGTACTTC
TRBV2	TRBJ2-4	many	NA	CASSNSPGSQNIQYF	TGTGCCAGCAGCAACAGTCCGGGATCCCAAAACATTCAGTACTTC
TRBV10-3	TRBJ2-7	NA	TRBD2	CASRLAGNEQYF	TGTGCCAGTCGGCTAGCGGGAAACGAGCAGTACTTC
TRBV5-1	TRBJ2-3	few	TRBD2	CASSLDPGLAGSDTQYF	TGCGCCAGCAGCTTGGACCCGGGACTAGCGGGTTCAGATACGCAGTATTTT
TRBV14	TRBJ1-1	NA	TRBD1	CASSNRGRNTEAFF	TGTGCCAGCAGCAACAGGGGGCGAAACACTGAAGCTTTCTTT
TRBV2	TRBJ2-3	NA	NA	CASSKGGGTDTQYF	TGTGCCAGCAGTAAGGGGGGAGGCACAGATACGCAGTATTTT
TRBV7-9	TRBJ2-1	many	NA	CASKRGAGAYNEQFF	TGTGCCAGCAAGAGAGGGGCAGGGGCCTACAATGAGCAGTTCTTC
TRBV13	TRBJ2-7	once	NA	CASSSRDYEQYF	TGTGCCAGCAGCTCTCGGGACTACGAGCAGTACTTC
TRBV7-2	TRBJ2-2	few	NA	CASSLARMATGELFF	TGTGCCAGCAGCTTAGCGAGAATGGCCACCGGGGAGCTGTTTTTT
TRBV2	TRBJ1-5	medium-sized	TRBD1	CASRRDSQGPQHF	TGTGCCAGCAGGAGGGACAGCCAAGGGCCCCAGCATTTT
TRBV6-2/TRBV6-3	TRBJ2-3	many	TRBD2	CASSPAGDTDTQYF	TGTGCCAGCAGCCCAGCGGGGGACACAGATACGCAGTATTTT
TRBV13	TRBJ2-5	NA	NA	CASSYPGVQETQYF	TGTGCCAGCAGCTACCCTGGGGTCCAAGAGACCCAGTACTTC
TRBV5-1	TRBJ2-1	NA	NA	CASSLNAQNNEQFF	TGCGCCAGCAGCTTGAACGCACAGAACAATGAGCAGTTCTTC
TRBV5-5	TRBJ2-5	NA	NA	CASSLGFETQYF	TGTGCCAGCAGCTTAGGGTTTGAGACCCAGTACTTC
TRBV12-3/TRBV12-4	TRBJ2-7	NA	TRBD2	CASSYTSGRSYEQYF	TGTGCCAGCAGCTATACTAGCGGGAGGTCCTACGAGCAGTACTTC
TRBV7-2	TRBJ1-2	NA	NA	CASSLLLGYTF	TGTGCCAGCAGCCTGCTATTGGGCTACACCTTC
TRBV12-3/TRBV12-4	TRBJ1-1	many	NA	CASTTTSRENTEAFF	TGTGCCAGCACCACAACTTCCAGGGAGAACACTGAAGCTTTCTTT
TRBV29-1	TRBJ2-5	few	NA	CSAGRRTETQYF	TGCAGCGCCGGACGTCGGACAGAGACCCAGTACTTC
TRBV20-1	TRBJ2-7	few	TRBD1	CSARDRTGGNEQYF	TGCAGTGCTAGAGACCGGACAGGGGGCAACGAGCAGTACTTC
TRBV29-1	TRBJ1-3	many	NA	CSVEGRASGNTIYF	TGCAGCGTCGAAGGAAGGGCCTCTGGAAACACCATATATTTT
TRBV29-1	TRBJ2-1	many	NA	CSVVGHGEQFF	TGCAGCGTCGTGGGGCACGGTGAGCAGTTCTTC
TRBV6-2/TRBV6-3	TRBJ2-1	many	NA	CASSRPAYNEQFF	TGTGCCAGCAGTCGTCCAGCGTACAATGAGCAGTTCTTC
TRBV11-2	TRBJ2-1	many	NA	CASSQPTAVGEQFF	TGTGCCAGCAGCCAACCTACGGCAGTCGGTGAGCAGTTCTTC
TRBV5-5	TRBJ2-2	many	NA	CASRTTGPGTGELFF	TGTGCCAGCAGAACGACAGGACCGGGCACCGGGGAGCTGTTTTTT
TRBV7-2	TRBJ2-5	many	TRBD2	CASSSGTRKETQYF	TGTGCCAGCAGCTCCGGGACTAGAAAAGAGACCCAGTACTTC
TRBV7-8	TRBJ2-7	NA	NA	CASSSLIYEQYF	TGTGCCAGCAGCTCCCTCATCTACGAGCAGTACTTC
TRBV6-1	TRBJ2-1	NA	NA	CASSEWGNEQFF	TGTGCCAGCAGTGAGTGGGGGAATGAGCAGTTCTTC
TRBV4-1	TRBJ2-5	NA	TRBD2	CASSQDRSSGRAREETQYF	TGCGCCAGCAGCCAAGATCGGAGTAGCGGGAGGGCCAGGGAAGAGACCCAGTACTTC
TRBV29-1	TRBJ2-1	NA	TRBD2	CSVVTSGRQQFF	TGCAGCGTTGTTACTAGCGGGAGGCAGCAGTTCTTC
TRBV12-3/TRBV12-4	TRBJ1-1	few	TRBD1	CASSGDRGTEAFF	TGTGCCAGCAGTGGGGACAGGGGCACTGAAGCTTTCTTT
TRBV30	TRBJ1-6	few	NA	CAWLERASHSPLHF	TGTGCCTGGCTTGAGAGGGCATCTCATTCACCCCTCCACTTT
TRBV9	TRBJ2-5	NA	TRBD1	CASSSDRAQETQYF	TGTGCCAGCAGCTCAGACAGGGCCCAAGAGACCCAGTACTTC
TRBV9	TRBJ2-7	many	NA	CASSVEARQSYEQYF	TGTGCCAGCAGCGTAGAGGCTAGGCAATCCTACGAGCAGTACTTC
TRBV20-1	TRBJ2-3	many	TRBD1	CSAKDRVSTDTQYF	TGCAGTGCCAAGGACAGGGTCAGCACAGATACGCAGTATTTT